This T cell receptor (beta chain) is from a study of PD-1 blockade in classical Hodgkin lymphoma. The time point is: newly diagnosed, previously untreated cHL patient sample. Germline assignment: CDR1 GTSNPN and CDR2 SVGIG (reference sequence). The V gene lost 7 bases and the J gene lost 3 bases, with 7 bases spanning the gap. This CDR3 has 11 amino acids. Profiling relied on immunoSEQ multiplex PCR, and the TCRdb table lists in-frame clones only, not all of them. The data contain tens of thousands of clones, 85% to 95% of them singletons. Sequenced: peripheral blood mononuclear cells (PBMCs). The chain joins TRBV30 to TRBJ2-4; a possible D gene is TRBD2 (5 bases). This receptor was obtained from a human donor with classical Hodgkin lymphoma. CDR3 amino acids: CAFGLKNIQYF. The CDR3 nucleotides read TGTGCCTTCGGACTCAAAAACATTCAGTACTTC.